The 7 T cell receptor beta chains presented below share a single source sample, sequenced in a study of tumor-infiltrating lymphocytes in primary liver carcinoma. Scientists recovered RNA and DNA together from around 20-30 mg of unsorted bulk tissue. A primer matching the constant region was used to make TCR beta cDNA from around 460 ng of total RNA. Construction of TCR beta libraries relied on three successive nested multiplex PCR rounds employing slightly modified ARM-PCR. PCR rounds one and two used TRBV1-TRBV30 forward primers with a C-beta reverse primer for around 11 cycles each. TCRdb reprocessed the multiplex PCR reads via MiXCR and lists one record per CDR3 protein. The sample lists roughly 70,000 distinct CDR3 sequences; approximately 74% were seen once. Sequencing was performed on liver tumor tissue from sampling region 4. Sample subset: tumor region T4, right-lateral pole. Receptors originate from a man between 35 and 55 years old with primary liver carcinoma and hepatitis B virus infection.

This clonotype was picked up a small number of times. Given a much more abundant clone one base away, this may be a read error. The V and J genes are TRBV6-5 and TRBJ2-7, with TRBD2 matching over 7 bases. The length of the CDR3 is 13 residues. The germline gives CDR1 MNHEY, CDR2 SVGAGI. The CDR3 here is CVSIGLVGGEQYF. DNA of the CDR3: TGTGTCAGCATCGGACTAGTTGGGGGCGAGCAGTACTTC.

The V call is TRBV7-3, the J call TRBJ2-7, with D maybe TRBD1 (5 bases). This CDR3 contains 12 residues. Germline-derived CDR1 and CDR2 are SGHTA and FQGTGA. The ends were cut back, 5 bases at V and 6 bases at J, with 11 bases in the middle. CDR3 coding DNA: TGTGCCAGCAGCCTCAGGGTCCGCGAGCAGTACTTC. This codes for CASSLRVREQYF.

This clonotype was recorded at least ten times. This chain joins TRBV24-1 and TRBJ2-7; TRBD1 matches 8 bases. The CDR3 loop spans 15 amino acids. V shed 6 bases, J shed 2 bases, and the junction held 8 bases outside the gene matches. Germline values: CDR1 KGHDR, CDR2 SFDVKD. The CDR3 coding sequence is TGTGCCACCAGTACGAGCAGGGGGCCCACCTACGAGCAGTACTTC. Translated, it gives CATSTSRGPTYEQYF.

A note on this clonotype: With a much larger clone just one base away, this may be a read error. CDR3 sequence (DNA): TGTGCCAGCAGCACTAACAGCGGTAACACTGAAGCTTTCTTT. Protein: CASSTNSGNTEAFF. The chain carries TRBV9 and TRBJ1-1; D is unresolved. The V end was cut by 4 bases, the J end by 2 bases, with 12 bases between. The germline V gene has CDR1 SGDLS and CDR2 YYNGEE. This CDR3 spans 14 amino acids.

With respect to this clonotype: The junction departs from the called germline gene at one end, perhaps through a read error. CDR3 in amino acids: CTTSYSWQGNENLFF. CDR3 in DNA: TGTACCACCAGTTACAGCTGGCAGGGGAATGAAAACCTGTTTTTT. The J gene is TRBJ1-4, the V gene TRBV6-6, with D perhaps matching TRBD1 (6 bases). Germline CDR1 reads MNHNY; CDR2 reads SVGAGI (reference sequence). The CDR3 sequence is 15 residues long.

Comment on this clonotype: The junction and the germline gene differ at one end; a read error may be behind it. The rearrangement uses TRBV5-1 and TRBJ2-3; 14 nucleotides align to TRBD2. Germline loops: CDR1 SGHRS, CDR2 YFSETQ. The CDR3 has 19 residues. The CDR3 is CASSFDSGLAGVWTDTQYF. Here the CDR3 DNA reads TGCGCGAGCAGCTTTGATTCGGGACTAGCGGGAGTGTGGACAGATACGCAGTATTTT. Complete variable domain (other parts from reference TRBV5-1 and TRBJ2-3): KAGVTQTPRYLIKTRGQQVTLSCSPISGHRSVSWYQQTPGQGLQFLFEYFSETQRNKGNFPGRFSGRQFSNSRSEMNVSTLELGDSALYLCASSFDSGLAGVWTDTQYFGPGTRLTVL.

As regards this clonotype: At one boundary the junction diverges from the germline segment, which might be a read error. The rearrangement joins TRBV10-3 to TRBJ1-1; D remains ambiguous. The germline V gene encodes CDR1 ENHRY and CDR2 SYGVKD. There are 14 residues in the CDR3. The CDR3 sequence: CPISDRYTNTEAFF. CDR3 DNA: TGTCCCATCAGTGACCGCTATACGAACACTGAAGCTTTCTTT.